Listed below are T cell receptor beta chains from one sample, sequenced in a study of human T cells and chemical hapten exposure. A single record per CDR3 protein comes from TCRdb applying MiXCR to the RACE reads. The sample records some 170,000 distinct CDR3 sequences, 20% to 25% being singletons. The sample consisted of whole blood, taken in connection with sensitization to the hapten diphenylcyclopropenone (DPC). Receptors were obtained from a woman in her forties or fifties with alopecia areata. Some clones in this sample may be carry-over from other donors' samples. Each CDR3 is given with its conserved first and last residue. A D gene is named only where the DNA matches it firmly. Some rows mark clone size as missing; the rest say once, few, many or name a class of expanded clone.

J,D,V,size,DNA,CDR3
TRBJ1-1,NA,TRBV7-8,few,TGTGCCAGCAGCACTAGGGGAGTGAACACTGAAGCTTTCTTT,CASSTRGVNTEAFF
TRBJ2-4,NA,TRBV11-2,NA,TGTGCCAGCAGCCGGCGACTGTTACGTGATGTTGACAAAAACATTCAGTACTTC,CASSRRLLRDVDKNIQYF
TRBJ1-1,NA,TRBV29-1,few,TGCAGCGGGCAGATCGGGGGCAACACTGAAGCTTTCTTT,CSGQIGGNTEAFF
TRBJ1-6,TRBD1,TRBV6-5,NA,TGTGCCAGCAGCAGGGACAGGGCGGATTCACCCCTCCACTTT,CASSRDRADSPLHF
TRBJ2-3,TRBD2,TRBV12-3/TRBV12-4,NA,TGTGCCAGCAGGCCGGGACTAGGGGGCACAGATACGCAGTATTTT,CASRPGLGGTDTQYF
TRBJ2-2,TRBD2,TRBV7-7,few,TGTGCTAGCAGCAGTGGACTAGAGGCCGGGGAGCTGTTTTTT,CASSSGLEAGELFF
TRBJ2-2,NA,TRBV7-9,NA,TGTGCCAGCAATGCGTTTGAAGCCGGGGAGCTGTTTTTT,CASNAFEAGELFF
TRBJ1-1,NA,TRBV7-9,few,TGTGCCAGCAGATTAGGGGGATCTAGCACTGAAGCTTTCTTT,CASRLGGSSTEAFF
TRBJ2-1,NA,TRBV28,few,TGTGCCAGCAGTTTTCTTGTTGGGACACGGCATAACAATGAGCAGTTCTTC,CASSFLVGTRHNNEQFF
TRBJ2-5,NA,TRBV3-1,NA,TGTGCCAGCAGCCCCAGCGTTGGCAGCCAAGAGACCCAGTACTTC,CASSPSVGSQETQYF
TRBJ2-5,NA,TRBV12-3/TRBV12-4,NA,TGTGCCAGCAGTTTGTTTTCAGCGATTGAAGGGACCCAGTACTTC,CASSLFSAIEGTQYF
TRBJ2-7,NA,TRBV29-1,once,TGCAGCGTCCTGAAACTGAACTACGAGCAGTACTTC,CSVLKLNYEQYF
TRBJ2-4,TRBD1,TRBV29-1,few,TGCAGCGCTGGGGACAGGGGGAACAAAAACATTCAGTACTTC,CSAGDRGNKNIQYF
TRBJ1-5,NA,TRBV29-1,few,TGCAGCGTACAGAATAGCAATCAGCCCCAGCATTTT,CSVQNSNQPQHF
TRBJ2-5,TRBD2,TRBV4-2,few,TGTGCCAGCAGCCAAGATCTTCAGAGAGCTAGCGGGAAGCAAGAGACCCAGTACTTC,CASSQDLQRASGKQETQYF
TRBJ2-7,NA,TRBV3-1,NA,TGTGCCAGCAGCCAAGGGTACCGATCCTACGAGCAGTACTTC,CASSQGYRSYEQYF
TRBJ2-3,TRBD2,TRBV4-2,few,TGTGCCAGCAGCCAAGATAGGCGTCTAGCGGGGCTGCAGTATTTT,CASSQDRRLAGLQYF